This T cell receptor (beta chain) was obtained from a study of blood T cell repertoires in COVID-19. Turning to the study itself: Acute-phase and convalescent COVID-19 samples originated in the United States, Italy and Spain.

From germline, CDR1 is SEHNR and CDR2 FQNEAQ (reference sequence). Between the trimmed V and J ends, which lost 6 bases and 6 bases, there was a span of 18 bases. The CDR3 loop spans 14 amino acids. Profiled with immunoSEQ multiplex PCR; TCRdb holds only in-frame clones, not every one. The repertoire holds approximately 220,000 clones, with 83% as singletons. This clonotype was obtained from a woman aged 50 to 60 who had been exposed to COVID-19. Sequenced material: PBMCs or T cells enriched from blood (not recorded which). The rearrangement uses TRBV7-9 and TRBJ2-7; the D gene is possibly TRBD1 (6 bases). This CDR3 is CASSFNRAGGEQYF. CDR3 bases: TGTGCCAGCAGTTTTAACAGGGCTGGAGGCGAGCAGTACTTC.